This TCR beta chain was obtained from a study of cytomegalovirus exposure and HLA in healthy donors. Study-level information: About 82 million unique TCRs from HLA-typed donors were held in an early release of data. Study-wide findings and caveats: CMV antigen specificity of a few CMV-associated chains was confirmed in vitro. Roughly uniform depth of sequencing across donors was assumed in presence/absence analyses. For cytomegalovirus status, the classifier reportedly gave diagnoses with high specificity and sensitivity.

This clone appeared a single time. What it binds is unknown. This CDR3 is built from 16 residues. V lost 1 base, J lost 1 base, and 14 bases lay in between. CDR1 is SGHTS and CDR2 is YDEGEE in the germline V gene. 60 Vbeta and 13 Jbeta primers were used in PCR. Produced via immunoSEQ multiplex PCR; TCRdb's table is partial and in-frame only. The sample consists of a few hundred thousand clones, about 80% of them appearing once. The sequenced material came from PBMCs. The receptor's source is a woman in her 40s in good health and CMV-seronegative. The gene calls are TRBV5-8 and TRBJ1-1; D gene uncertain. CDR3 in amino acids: CASSLLPGLRNTEAFF. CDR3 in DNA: TGTGCCAGCAGCTTGCTACCGGGTTTAAGGAACACTGAAGCTTTCTTT.